These 15 T cell receptor beta chains were sequenced from one sample in a study of cytomegalovirus exposure and HLA in healthy donors. It was with 60 Vbeta and 13 Jbeta primers that the PCR ran. Method: immunoSEQ multiplex PCR; TCRdb's copy keeps in-frame clones and lacks some. In the table there are 150,000 to 200,000 clones, 60% to 80% of which are singletons. The sequencing input was PBMCs. Receptor source: a female donor in good health and CMV-seronegative.

Only a few counts were recorded for this clone. The CDR3 protein is CASSVEPVSPSGNTIYF. CDR3 sequence (DNA): TGTGCCAGCAGCGTAGAACCTGTCAGTCCCTCTGGAAACACCATATATTTT. The chain has TRBV9 and TRBJ1-3; no clear D. Trimming shortened V by 0 bases and J by 0 bases, and 13 bases separated the two germline ends. The germline V gene has CDR1 SGDLS and CDR2 YYNGEE. The CDR3 loop spans 17 amino acids.

The chain has TRBV18 and TRBJ1-3; maybe TRBD1 (5 bases). Per germline, CDR1 KGHSH and CDR2 LQKENI. The ends were cut back, 1 base at V and 2 bases at J, with 6 bases in the middle. The CDR3 has 14 amino acids. The CDR3 region is CASSPQGPGNTIYF. CDR3 bases: TGTGCCAGCTCACCACAGGGGCCTGGAAACACCATATATTTT.

This clone was seen a handful of times. This chain uses TRBV7-8 with TRBJ2-7; a possible D gene is TRBD1 (6 bases). Germline CDR1 SGHVS, CDR2 FQNEAQ. This CDR3 is built from 14 residues. Trimming left V 2 bases short and J 0 bases short, with 8 bases between. The CDR3 loop is CASSLQGSSYEQYF. The CDR3 DNA is TGTGCCAGCAGCTTACAGGGGAGCTCCTACGAGCAGTACTTC. Together with reference TRBV7-8 and TRBJ2-7, the CDR3 gives the full variable domain: GAGVSQSPRYKVAKRGQDVALRCDPISGHVSLFWYQQALGQGPEFLTYFQNEAQLDKSGLPSDRFFAERPEGSVSTLKIQRTQQEDSAVYLCASSLQGSSYEQYFGPGTRLTVT.

The table lists this clone with a count of one. V is TRBV27 and J is TRBJ1-5; no definite D call. The ends were cut back, 4 bases at V and 0 bases at J, with 13 bases in the middle. Per the germline V gene, CDR1 is MNHEY and CDR2 is SMNVEV (reference sequence). The CDR3 spans 16 residues. CDR3 sequence reads: CASSSSRRYSNQPQHF. The CDR3 nucleotides read TGTGCCAGCAGTTCCTCCCGCCGGTATAGCAATCAGCCCCAGCATTTT.

J is TRBJ2-2 and V is TRBV7-8; maybe TRBD1 (7 bases). This CDR3 contains 15 residues. The V and J ends lost 1 base and 5 bases respectively, with 11 bases between them. Per germline, CDR1 SGHVS and CDR2 FQNEAQ. This CDR3 is CASSLVAGGTGELFF. CDR3 bases: TGTGCCAGCAGCTTAGTGGCAGGGGGGACCGGGGAGCTGTTTTTT.

The sample holds one count of this clone. This sequence joins TRBV15 and TRBJ2-3; D perhaps matches TRBD2 (6 bases). The germline gives CDR1 LNHNV, CDR2 YYDKDF (reference sequence). V was trimmed by 1 base and J by 1 base, leaving 12 bases between them. CDR3 length equals 16 residues. CDR3 residues: CATSRAPGLRTDTQYF. The CDR3 DNA reads TGTGCCACCAGCAGAGCACCGGGACTCCGCACAGATACGCAGTATTTT.

The chain links TRBV19 to TRBJ1-4; 7 bases are a match to TRBD1. There are 19 residues in the CDR3. V shed 9 bases and J 0 bases; nucleotides not matched to a gene: 19. Germline loops: CDR1 LNHDA, CDR2 SQIVND (reference sequence). The CDR3 spells CASIVRRTGVIATNEKLFF. The CDR3 nucleotides read TGTGCCAGCATAGTACGTCGGACAGGAGTAATCGCAACTAATGAAAAACTGTTTTTT.

The CDR3 loop reads CASSQDGDRANTEAFF. CDR3 bases: TGCGCCAGCAGCCAAGATGGGGACAGGGCGAACACTGAAGCTTTCTTT. The chain is built from TRBV4-3 and TRBJ1-1; TRBD1 agrees at 9 bases. The CDR3 loop spans 16 amino acids. Germline lookup yields CDR1 LGHNA and CDR2 YSLEER. The junction had 3 bases not matched to a gene; V was cut back by 0 bases and J by 1 base.

The chain combines TRBV19 with TRBJ1-4, with D uncertain. Germline assignment: CDR1 LNHDA and CDR2 SQIVND (reference sequence). V was trimmed by 6 bases and J by 0 bases, leaving 8 bases between them. The CDR3 runs 14 residues. The CDR3 is CASRARATNEKLFF. Here the CDR3 DNA reads TGTGCCAGTAGAGCACGAGCAACTAATGAAAAACTGTTTTTT.

The chain carries TRBV7-3 and TRBJ2-1; 7 nucleotides align to TRBD2. The V and J ends lost 4 bases and 4 bases, in that order; junction bases with no gene match: 10. Germline loops: CDR1 SGHTA, CDR2 FQGTGA. CDR3 length: 16 residues. CDR3 nucleotides: TGTGCCAGCAGCTCCCTAGTGGGAGGGTTTTACAATGAGCAGTTCTTC. This gives the protein CASSSLVGGFYNEQFF. Looking up the rest from reference TRBV7-3 and TRBJ2-1 gives the full variable domain: GAGVSQTPSNKVTEKGKYVELRCDPISGHTALYWYRQSLGQGPEFLIYFQGTGAADDSGLPNDRFFAVRPEGSVSTLKIQRTERGDSAVYLCASSSLVGGFYNEQFFGPGTRLTVL.

The chain recombines TRBV6-5 with TRBJ2-7, with 7 bases aligning to TRBD1. The CDR3 extends over 13 amino acids. The ends lost 6 bases at V and 7 bases at J; junction bases unmatched: 9. The germline V gene has CDR1 MNHEY and CDR2 SVGAGI. DNA of the CDR3: TGTGCCAGCAGCCCAGAACAGGGGAGAGAGCAGTACTTC. Amino acid sequence: CASSPEQGREQYF.

The chain carries TRBV11-2 and TRBJ2-1; 12 bases align to TRBD2. J lost 14 bases, V lost 1 base, and 9 bases had no gene match. The CDR3 covers 15 residues. The germline CDR1 and CDR2 sequences are SGHAT and FQNNGV. CDR3 in amino acids: CASSLGTSGIPGKFF. As DNA, the CDR3 is TGTGCCAGCAGCTTAGGGACTAGCGGGATACCAGGGAAGTTCTTC.

The J gene is TRBJ2-1, the V gene TRBV5-4, with no clear D. The CDR3 runs to 13 residues. V lost 1 base, J lost 2 bases, and 4 bases lay in between. The germline gives CDR1 SGHNT, CDR2 YYREEE (reference sequence). CDR3 in amino acids: CASSLPAYNEQFF. CDR3 sequence (DNA): TGTGCCAGCAGCTTGCCCGCCTACAATGAGCAGTTCTTC.

This clone has a handful of counts. V is TRBV4-1 and J is TRBJ2-3; 8 nucleotides line up with TRBD1. Trimming removed 0 bases from V and 6 bases from J; junction bases left unmatched: 11. The CDR3 consists of 17 residues. Looked up from germline, CDR1 is MGHRA and CDR2 is YSYEKL. The CDR3 here is CASSQDLKQGVRDTQYF. CDR3 coding DNA: TGCGCCAGCAGCCAAGATCTAAAACAGGGGGTGAGGGATACGCAGTATTTT.

The chain recombines TRBV5-1 with TRBJ2-7, with 11 bases lining up with TRBD2. V trimming: 5 bases; J trimming: 4 bases; junction bases outside the gene matches: 11. Germline-derived CDR1 and CDR2 are SGHRS and YFSETQ. The CDR3 extends over 16 amino acids. In nucleotides, the CDR3 is TGCGCCAGCAGAGGGGCCGGGACTAGCGGCTTATACGAGCAGTACTTC. It codes for CASRGAGTSGLYEQYF.